This T cell receptor (beta chain) was captured in a study of Tregs in tolerant kidney transplant recipients (dated by TCRdb to between 2019 and 2020). General notes on the study: The transplants used related donors along with nonmyeloablative bone marrow transplantation, and in the human trials mixed chimerism was transient. Before combined kidney and bone marrow transplantation, this study identified donor-specific regulatory T cells using TCRbeta sequencing and then followed those same cells after transplant.

Looking up the germline V gene yields CDR1 SGHRS and CDR2 YFSETQ. Trimming costs V 1 base and J 2 bases, and their ends lie 12 bases apart. The CDR3 covers 16 residues, taking in both the cysteine and the phenylalanine. Solely the CDR3 DNA is kept, with 48 bases framed from the first base. For TCRbeta CDR3 sequencing, genomic DNA from the sorted cells was extracted using the QIAGEN DNeasy Blood and Tissue Kit. Through immunoSEQ, high-throughput TCRbeta CDR3 sequencing was done commercially, including PCR amplification with internal controls and bias correction. Per the original workflow: Unique productive TCRbeta sequences were defined by CDR3 nucleotide sequence when primers matched and otherwise by CDR3 amino acid sequence together with Vbeta and Jbeta genes. Sorting error was corrected by removing sequences shared between sorted populations at a frequency ratio of 2:1 or less, and the remaining shared sequences were assigned to the higher population. A sequence counted as donor-reactive if, in CFSE-low cells, the sequence had a frequency of at least 0.01% and was expanded at least 5-fold compared with unstimulated cells. Jensen-Shannon divergence calculated on the top 100 TCRbeta sequences ranked by frequency was used to measure repertoire divergence. For any sample with multiple sequencing runs, sorting error was corrected in each run separately before the runs were pooled. In its TCRdb copy, this immuneACCESS table keeps in-frame sequences only and misses some clones. Where compared with another copy, unresolved V genes explain less than half of these, and the others have no known cause. V and J calls and clone size are copied from that table; D and trimming were computed from the DNA. This sample gives just under 65,000 clones in total; about 98% of them show up just once. The ten top clones hold 0.34% of the sample.

The time point label corresponds to: blood sample drawn before combined kidney and bone marrow transplant. Thawed PBMCs were FACS-sorted into unstimulated Tregs (CD4+CD25+CD127-), CD4+ non-Tregs (CD4+CD25-), CD4 cells and CD8 cells. Thawed PBMCs were rested overnight at 37 degrees C with about 200 IU/ml IL-2 before Treg sorting. The patients were several recipients of combined kidney and bone marrow transplants from the ITN036ST trial, and samples were available only from these trial subjects. Healthy control blood was processed by Ficoll density gradient to PBMCs and cryopreserved; patient PBMCs were collected before and after transplant. Worth noting for this clone: Which antigen it targets is not known. The record has no base qualities; no much larger clone is one base away.

Here is what the overall study found, with its caveats: The study was constrained by small patient numbers, and validation of the findings is required in larger populations and under other immunosuppression protocols. In tolerant patients, the expansion of donor-specific Tregs was greater than global Treg expansion, suggesting that the expansion was antigen-driven rather than nonspecific. Biological reproducibility was not directly assessed, although technical replication error appeared to be minimal. For some patients, the PCR primers changed as time went on, which meant samples from those patients could not be compared with one another at the nucleotide level. The most biologically relevant and donor-specific TCRbeta repertoire appeared to be identified by expanding Tregs with activated donor B cells.

The sample was Tregs from blood, taken before the transplant. The receptor was derived from a human donor who received a combined kidney and bone marrow transplant. This chain joins TRBV5-1 to TRBJ1-4; the D region possibly corresponds to TRBD1 (6 bases align). The DNA sequence is given as TGCGCCAGCAGCTTGACTTCAGGGGTGACTAATGAAAAACTGTTTTTT. Its protein reads: CASSLTSGVTNEKLFF.